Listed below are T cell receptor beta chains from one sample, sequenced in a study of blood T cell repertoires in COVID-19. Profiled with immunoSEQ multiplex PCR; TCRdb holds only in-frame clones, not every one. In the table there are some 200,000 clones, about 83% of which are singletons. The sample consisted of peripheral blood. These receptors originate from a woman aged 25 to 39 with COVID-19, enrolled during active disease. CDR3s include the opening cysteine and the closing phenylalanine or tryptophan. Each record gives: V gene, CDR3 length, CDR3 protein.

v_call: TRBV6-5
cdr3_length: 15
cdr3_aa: CASSPGQGVNQPQHF

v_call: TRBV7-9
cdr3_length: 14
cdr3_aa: CASSFPQGSYEQYF

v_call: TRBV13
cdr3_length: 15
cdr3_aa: CASSAQTSGSETQYF

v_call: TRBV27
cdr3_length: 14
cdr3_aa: CASSLSADFRPQHF

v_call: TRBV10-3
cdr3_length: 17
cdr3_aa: CAISEYFDSGRGDEQFF

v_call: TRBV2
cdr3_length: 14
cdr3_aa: CASIPDRSREKLFF

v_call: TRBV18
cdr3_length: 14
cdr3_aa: CASSPTGGAETQYF

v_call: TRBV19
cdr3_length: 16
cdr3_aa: CASSMYRSRSGNTIYF

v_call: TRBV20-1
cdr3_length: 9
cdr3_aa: CSARYEQYF

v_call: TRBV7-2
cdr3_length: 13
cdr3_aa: CASSLGGDTEAFF

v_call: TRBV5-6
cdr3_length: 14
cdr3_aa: CASSNPNRGLTQYF

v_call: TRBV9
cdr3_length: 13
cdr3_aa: CASNREGTDTQYF

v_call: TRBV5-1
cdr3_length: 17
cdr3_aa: CASSLGLRAEPYNEQFF

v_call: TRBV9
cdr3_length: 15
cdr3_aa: CASTRLAVNTGELFF

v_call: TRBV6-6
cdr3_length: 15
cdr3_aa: CASIPTRTGGTEAFF

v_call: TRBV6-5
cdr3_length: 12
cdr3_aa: CASSTRGQPQHF

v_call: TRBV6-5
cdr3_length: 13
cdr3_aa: CASSYSTGNEQYF

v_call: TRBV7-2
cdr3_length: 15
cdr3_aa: CASSIAQGGNSPLHF

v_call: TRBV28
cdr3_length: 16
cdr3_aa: CASSFIRDRSSYEQYF

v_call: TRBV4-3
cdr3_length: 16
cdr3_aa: CASSQDETANTGELFF

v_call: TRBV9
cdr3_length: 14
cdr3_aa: CASSAIDRAWPQHF

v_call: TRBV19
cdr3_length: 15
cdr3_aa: CASSTSSGRANEQFF

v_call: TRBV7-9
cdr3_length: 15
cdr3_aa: CASSLAQAGENIQYF

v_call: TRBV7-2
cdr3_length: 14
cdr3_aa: CASSPGLAPETQYF

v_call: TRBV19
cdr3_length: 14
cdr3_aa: CASTTNRGPYEQYF

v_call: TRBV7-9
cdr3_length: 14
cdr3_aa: CASSPGTGVEKLFF

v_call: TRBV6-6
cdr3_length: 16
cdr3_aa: CASSPGTGGGRNTIYF

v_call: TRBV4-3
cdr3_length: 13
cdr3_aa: CASSRDLNTEAFF